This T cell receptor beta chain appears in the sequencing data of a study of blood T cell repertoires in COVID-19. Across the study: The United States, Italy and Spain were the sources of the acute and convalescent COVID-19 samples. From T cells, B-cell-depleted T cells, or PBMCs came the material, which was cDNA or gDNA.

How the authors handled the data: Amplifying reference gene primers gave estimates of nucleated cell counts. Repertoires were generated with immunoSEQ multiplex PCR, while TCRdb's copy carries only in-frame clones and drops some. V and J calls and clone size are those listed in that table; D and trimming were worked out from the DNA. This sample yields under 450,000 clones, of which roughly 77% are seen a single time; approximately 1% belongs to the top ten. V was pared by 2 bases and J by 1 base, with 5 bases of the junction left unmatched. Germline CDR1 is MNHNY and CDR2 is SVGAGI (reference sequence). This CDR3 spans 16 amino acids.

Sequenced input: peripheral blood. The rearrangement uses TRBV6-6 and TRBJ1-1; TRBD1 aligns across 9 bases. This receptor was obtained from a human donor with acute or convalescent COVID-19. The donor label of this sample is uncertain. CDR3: CASSYNRGRTNTEAFF. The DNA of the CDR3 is TGTGCCAGCAGTTACAACAGGGGGCGCACGAACACTGAAGCTTTCTTT.